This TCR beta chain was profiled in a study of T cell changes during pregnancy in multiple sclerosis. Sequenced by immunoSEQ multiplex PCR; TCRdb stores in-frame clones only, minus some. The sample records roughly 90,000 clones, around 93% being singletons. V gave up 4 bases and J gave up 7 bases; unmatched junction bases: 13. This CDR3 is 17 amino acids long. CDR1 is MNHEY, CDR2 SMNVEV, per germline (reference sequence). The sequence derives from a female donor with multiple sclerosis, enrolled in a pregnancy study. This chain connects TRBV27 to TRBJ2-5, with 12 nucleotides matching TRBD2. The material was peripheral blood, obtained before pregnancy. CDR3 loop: CASSSNPTSGGSGTQYF. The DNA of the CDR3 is TGTGCCAGCAGTTCCAACCCGACTAGCGGGGGTTCCGGGACCCAGTACTTC.